This T cell receptor (beta chain) was sequenced in a study of cytomegalovirus exposure and HLA in healthy donors. Trimming removed 3 bases from V and 7 bases from J; junction bases left unmatched: 7. Germline V gives CDR1 LNHNV, CDR2 YYDKDF (reference sequence). CDR3 length equals 14 residues. This PCR relied on a set of 60 Vbeta primers and 13 Jbeta primers. Sequenced by immunoSEQ multiplex PCR; TCRdb stores in-frame clones only, minus some. The sample has about 200,000 clones, roughly four fifths seen once. Study conclusions and caveats: In the analysis, some V segments, TRBV6-2 and TRBV6-3 included, were excluded as indistinguishable. According to reports, the classifier identified cytomegalovirus status with high specificity and sensitivity.

As to this clone: Its matching antigen is unknown.

Sequenced: PBMCs. The J gene is TRBJ1-2, the V gene TRBV15; TRBD1 matches at 8 bases. The TCR originated in a woman aged 40 to 55 in good health and CMV-seronegative. As DNA, the CDR3 is TGTGCCACCAGCAGCGGGGGGACAGGACTTGGCTACACCTTC. Its translation: CATSSGGTGLGYTF.